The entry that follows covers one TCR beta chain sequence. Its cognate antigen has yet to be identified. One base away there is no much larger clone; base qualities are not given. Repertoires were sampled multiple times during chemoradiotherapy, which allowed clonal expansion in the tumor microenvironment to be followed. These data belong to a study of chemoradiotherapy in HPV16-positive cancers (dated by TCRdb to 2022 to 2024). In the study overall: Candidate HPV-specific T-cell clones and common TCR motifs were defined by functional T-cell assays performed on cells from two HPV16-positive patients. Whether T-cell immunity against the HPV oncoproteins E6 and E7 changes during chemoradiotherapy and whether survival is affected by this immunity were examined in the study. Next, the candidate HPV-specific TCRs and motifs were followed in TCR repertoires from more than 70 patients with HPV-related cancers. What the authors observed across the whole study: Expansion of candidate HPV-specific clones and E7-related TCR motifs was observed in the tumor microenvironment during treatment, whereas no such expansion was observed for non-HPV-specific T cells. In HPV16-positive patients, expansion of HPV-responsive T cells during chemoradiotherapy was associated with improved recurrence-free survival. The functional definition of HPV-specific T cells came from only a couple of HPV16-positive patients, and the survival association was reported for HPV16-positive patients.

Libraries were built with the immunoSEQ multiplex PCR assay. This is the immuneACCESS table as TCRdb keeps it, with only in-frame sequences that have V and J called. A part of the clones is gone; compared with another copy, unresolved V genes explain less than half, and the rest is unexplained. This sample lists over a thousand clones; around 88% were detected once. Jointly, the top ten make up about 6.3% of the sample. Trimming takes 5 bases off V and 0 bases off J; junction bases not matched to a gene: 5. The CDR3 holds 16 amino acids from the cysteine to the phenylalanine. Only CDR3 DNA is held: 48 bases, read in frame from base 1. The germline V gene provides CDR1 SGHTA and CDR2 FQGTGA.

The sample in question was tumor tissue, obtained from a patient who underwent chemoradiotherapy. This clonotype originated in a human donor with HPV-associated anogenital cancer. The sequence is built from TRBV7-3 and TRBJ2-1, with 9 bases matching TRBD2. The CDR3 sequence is CASSARSGSSYNEQFF. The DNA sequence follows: TGTGCCAGCAGCGCCCGTAGCGGGAGCTCCTACAATGAGCAGTTCTTC.